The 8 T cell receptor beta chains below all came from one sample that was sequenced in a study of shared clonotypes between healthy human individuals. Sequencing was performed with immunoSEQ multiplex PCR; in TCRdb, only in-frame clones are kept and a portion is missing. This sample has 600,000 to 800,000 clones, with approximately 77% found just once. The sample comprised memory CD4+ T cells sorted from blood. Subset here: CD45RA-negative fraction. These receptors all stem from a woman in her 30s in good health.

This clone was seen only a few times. The DNA of the CDR3 is TGTGCTAGTGCCTCCGGACAGGGCTCCTACAATGAGCAGTTCTTC. It codes for CASASGQGSYNEQFF. This chain uses TRBV12-5 with TRBJ2-1, with TRBD1 matching over 8 bases. The CDR3 totals 15 residues. CDR1 and CDR2 (germline): LGHNT, FRNRAP. V lost 7 bases, J lost 0 bases, and 5 bases stayed unmatched.

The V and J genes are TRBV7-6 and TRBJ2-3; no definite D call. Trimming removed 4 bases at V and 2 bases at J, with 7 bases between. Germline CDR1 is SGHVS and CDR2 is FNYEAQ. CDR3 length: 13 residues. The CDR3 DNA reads TGTGCCAGCAGCTCCAGACCCACAGATACGCAGTATTTT. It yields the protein CASSSRPTDTQYF.

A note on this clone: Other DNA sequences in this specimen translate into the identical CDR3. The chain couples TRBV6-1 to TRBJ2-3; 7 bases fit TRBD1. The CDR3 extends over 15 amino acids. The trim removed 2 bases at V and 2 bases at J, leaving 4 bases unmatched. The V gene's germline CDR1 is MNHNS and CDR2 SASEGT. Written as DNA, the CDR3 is TGTGCCAGCAGTGAATCGGGACAGAACACAGATACGCAGTATTTT. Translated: CASSESGQNTDTQYF.

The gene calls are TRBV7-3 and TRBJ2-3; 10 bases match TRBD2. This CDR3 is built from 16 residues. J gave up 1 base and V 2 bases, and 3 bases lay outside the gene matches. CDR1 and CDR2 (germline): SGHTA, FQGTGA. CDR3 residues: CASSLRLAGGTDTQYF. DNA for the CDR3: TGTGCCAGCAGCTTACGGCTAGCGGGAGGCACAGATACGCAGTATTTT.

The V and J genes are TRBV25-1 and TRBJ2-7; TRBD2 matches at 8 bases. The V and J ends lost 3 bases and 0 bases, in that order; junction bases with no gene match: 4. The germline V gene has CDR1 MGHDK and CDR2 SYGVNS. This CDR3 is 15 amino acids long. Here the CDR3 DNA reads TGTGCCAGCAGTGACCGACTAGCGACCTCCTACGAGCAGTACTTC. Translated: CASSDRLATSYEQYF.

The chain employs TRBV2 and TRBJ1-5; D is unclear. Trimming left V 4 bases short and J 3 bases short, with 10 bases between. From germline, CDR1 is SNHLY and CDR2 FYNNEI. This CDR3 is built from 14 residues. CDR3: CASSVGRFNQPQHF. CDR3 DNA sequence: TGTGCCAGCAGTGTGGGCAGGTTCAATCAGCCCCAGCATTTT.

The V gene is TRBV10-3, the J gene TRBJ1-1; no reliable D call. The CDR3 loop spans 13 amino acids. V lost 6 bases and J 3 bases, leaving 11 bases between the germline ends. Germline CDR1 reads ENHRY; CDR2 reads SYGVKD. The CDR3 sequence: CAIRGPAHTEAFF. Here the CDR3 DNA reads TGTGCCATCAGGGGCCCGGCTCACACTGAAGCTTTCTTT.

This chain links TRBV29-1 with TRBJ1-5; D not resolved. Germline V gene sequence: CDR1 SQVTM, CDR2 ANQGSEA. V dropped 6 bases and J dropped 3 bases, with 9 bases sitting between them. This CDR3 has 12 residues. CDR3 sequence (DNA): TGCAGCGTGTGGAGTTACAATCAGCCCCAGCATTTT. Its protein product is CSVWSYNQPQHF.